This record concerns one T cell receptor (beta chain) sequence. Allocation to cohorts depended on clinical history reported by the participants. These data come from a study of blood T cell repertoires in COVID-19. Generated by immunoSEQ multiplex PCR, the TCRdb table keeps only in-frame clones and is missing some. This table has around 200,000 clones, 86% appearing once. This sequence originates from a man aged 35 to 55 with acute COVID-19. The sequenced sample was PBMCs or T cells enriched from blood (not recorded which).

This CDR3 is CASSASLSQGNYGYTF. The CDR3 region has the DNA TGTGCCAGCAGTGCCTCACTTTCCCAGGGCAACTATGGCTACACCTTC. The rearrangement uses TRBV6-1 and TRBJ1-2; D possibly corresponds to TRBD1 (5 bases). CDR1 and CDR2 (germline): MNHNS, SASEGT. V was shortened by 4 bases and J by 2 bases, with 17 bases between the two germline ends. The CDR3 loop spans 16 amino acids.